Sequencing of this T cell receptor beta chain was carried out in a study of early T cells in non-severe SARS-CoV-2 infection. Study-level results: There was a bias toward anti-spike CD8 responses in VDJdb matching, which missed private and CD4 specificities.

Attachment of unique molecular identifiers was made to individual cDNA molecules. TCRdb re-analysed the 5' RACE reads in MiXCR, keeping a single row per CDR3 protein. Altogether approximately 65,000 distinct CDR3 sequences are present, around 12% being singletons, with the ten largest covering around 4.3%. V lost 0 bases, J lost 5 bases, and 9 bases lay in between. This CDR3 region has 14 residues. Germline V gene data show CDR1 as SGHRS and CDR2 as YFSETQ. This clonotype was observed many times. Its antigen is unidentified. Sequencing was performed on whole blood. J is TRBJ2-1 and V is TRBV5-1; D might be TRBD2 (5 bases). This receptor was identified in an adult who was a healthcare worker with PCR-confirmed SARS-CoV-2 infection or an uninfected control (not recorded which). The CDR3 nucleotides read TGCGCCAGCAGCTTGGCCGGAGGCAACAATGAGCAGTTCTTC. It specifies CASSLAGGNNEQFF.